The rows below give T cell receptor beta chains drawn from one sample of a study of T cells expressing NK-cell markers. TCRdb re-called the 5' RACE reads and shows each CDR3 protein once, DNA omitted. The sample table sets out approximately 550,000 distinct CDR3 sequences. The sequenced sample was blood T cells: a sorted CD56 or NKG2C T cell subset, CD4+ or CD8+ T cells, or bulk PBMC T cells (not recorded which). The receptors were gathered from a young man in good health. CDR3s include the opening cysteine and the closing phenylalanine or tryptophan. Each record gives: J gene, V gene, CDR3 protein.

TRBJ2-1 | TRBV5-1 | CASSLGDTDGYNEQFF
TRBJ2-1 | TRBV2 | CASRGTGESGRSYNEQFF
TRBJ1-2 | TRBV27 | CASSALPGQDQSYGYTF
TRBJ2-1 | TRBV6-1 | CASSEGLASNEQFF
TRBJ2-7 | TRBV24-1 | CATSDHRNYEQYF
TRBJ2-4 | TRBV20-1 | CSAPRGVAKNIQYF
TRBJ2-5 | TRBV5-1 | CASSLPPLEVGAETQYF
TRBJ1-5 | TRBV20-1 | CSAREAKGQVNQPQHF
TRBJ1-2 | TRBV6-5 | CASSYSTGRSGDYRGYTF
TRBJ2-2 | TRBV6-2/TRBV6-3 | CASSYSYGELFF
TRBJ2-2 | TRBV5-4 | CASSLRGLAGGITGELFF
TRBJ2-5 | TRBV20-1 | CSARESSPETQYF
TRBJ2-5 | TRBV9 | CASSANTRQETQYF
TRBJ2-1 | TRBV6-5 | CASSYLAGVQSSYNEQFF
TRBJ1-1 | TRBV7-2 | CASSHGNTEAFF
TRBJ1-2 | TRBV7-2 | CASSFPSPFNYGYTF
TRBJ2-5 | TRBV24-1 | CATSDGEPKQETQYF
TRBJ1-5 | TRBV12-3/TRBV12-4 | CASNTPETDQPQHF
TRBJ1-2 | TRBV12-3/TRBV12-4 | CASSFGAGPSGYTF
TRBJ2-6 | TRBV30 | CAWSDFPFGYSGANVLTF
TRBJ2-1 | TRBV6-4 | CASSDTDSTRPLSYNEQFF
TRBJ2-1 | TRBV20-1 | CSASRGETYNEQFF
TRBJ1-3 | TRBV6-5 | CASSYSTGGSGNTIYF
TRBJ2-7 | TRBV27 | CASSLSWASGQYEQYF
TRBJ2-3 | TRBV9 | CASSAQGQGADTQYF
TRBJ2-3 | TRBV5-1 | CASSNSGTGTDTQYF
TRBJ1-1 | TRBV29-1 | CSVEVWGKNTEAFF
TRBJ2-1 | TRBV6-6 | CATATSGHNEQFF
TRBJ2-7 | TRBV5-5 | CASSYGAGPPYEQYF
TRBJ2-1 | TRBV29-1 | CSVRTSGSEQFF
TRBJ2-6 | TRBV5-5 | CASSLGGRSSGANVLTF
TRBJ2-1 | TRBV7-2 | CASSLPSGRVYEQFF
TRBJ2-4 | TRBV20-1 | CNGRRGWDIQYF
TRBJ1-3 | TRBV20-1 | CSARSDQSRNTIYF
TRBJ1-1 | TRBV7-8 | CASSLKLGVEAFF
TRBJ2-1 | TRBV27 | CASTRTGGWNEQFF
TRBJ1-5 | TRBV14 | CASSHPSAGARSNQPQHF
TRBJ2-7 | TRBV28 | CASSLGAGALYEQYF
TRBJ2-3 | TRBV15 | CATGDPGQGADTQYF
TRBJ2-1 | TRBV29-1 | CSVGRVSSYNEQFF
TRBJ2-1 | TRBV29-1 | CSVDGGLHNNEQFF
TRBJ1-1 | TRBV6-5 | CASSWSTGHNTEAFF
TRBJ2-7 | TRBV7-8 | CASSLATGLHEQYF
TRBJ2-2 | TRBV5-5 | CASSPMWGAGGTGELFF
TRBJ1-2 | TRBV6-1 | CASSDSGYGYTF
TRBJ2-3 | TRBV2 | CASSGTSGRQDTQYF
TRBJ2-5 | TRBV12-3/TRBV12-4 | CASSTLQGVFGETQYF
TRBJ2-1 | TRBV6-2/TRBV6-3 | CASIRVGGISYNEQFF
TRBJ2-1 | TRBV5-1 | CASSSPAGVGYEQFF
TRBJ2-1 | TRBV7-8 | CASRRSGTISYNEQFF
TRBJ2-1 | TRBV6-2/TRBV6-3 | CASRTLQGQGYNEQFF
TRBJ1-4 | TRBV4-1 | CASSKFDSSNEKLFF
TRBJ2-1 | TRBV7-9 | CASSPRGRPNEQFF
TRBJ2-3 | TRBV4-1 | CASSLDTDTDTQYF
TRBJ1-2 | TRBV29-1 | CSVAQGGIRDNYGYTF
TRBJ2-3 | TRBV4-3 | CASSQDGQGRADTQYF
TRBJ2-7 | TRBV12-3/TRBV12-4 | CASSKRDRGGEQYF
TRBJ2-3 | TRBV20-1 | CSASGVRSTDTQYF
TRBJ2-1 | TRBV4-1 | CASQEREGSSYNEQFF